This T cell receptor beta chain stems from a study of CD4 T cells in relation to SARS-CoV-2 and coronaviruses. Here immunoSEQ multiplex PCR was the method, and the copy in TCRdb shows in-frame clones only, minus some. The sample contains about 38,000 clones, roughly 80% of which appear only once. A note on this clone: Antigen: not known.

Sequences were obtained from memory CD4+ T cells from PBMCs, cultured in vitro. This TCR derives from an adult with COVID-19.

The CDR3 DNA is TGCAGTGCTAGTCCAATGGGAGATTGGGACGAGCAGTACTTC. As protein: CSASPMGDWDEQYF. This chain links TRBV20-1 with TRBJ2-7, with D possibly being TRBD2 (5 bases). CDR1 DFQATT and CDR2 SNEGSKA come from the germline V gene (reference sequence). The CDR3 is made up of 14 amino acids. V shed 3 bases and J shed 5 bases, with 17 bases lying between them.